Below, one T cell receptor (beta chain) is given with its context. This record comes from a study of control samples from healthy donors and cancer patients. Sequenced by immunoSEQ multiplex PCR; TCRdb stores in-frame clones only, minus some. The data show some 130,000 clones, roughly 92% seen once. The receptor's source is a young man in good health. The source material was blood.

CDR3 protein: CASSRTGGPNEKLFF. CDR3 nucleotide sequence: TGCGCCAGCAGCCGGACAGGGGGCCCTAATGAAAAACTGTTTTTT. This rearrangement joins TRBV4-1 to TRBJ1-4; 11 bases agree with TRBD1. The CDR3 has 15 amino acids. J was trimmed by 3 bases and V by 4 bases; bases with no gene match: 1. Germline V CDR1 and CDR2: MGHRA, YSYEKL.